These 26 T cell receptor beta chains share one sample of origin, sequenced in a study of CD8 T cells in Susac syndrome (dated by TCRdb to between 2019 and 2020). The method was the immunoSEQ multiplex PCR assay. RNA was extracted using the RNeasy kit, and roughly 0.5 to 1 microgram was reverse transcribed with random hexamers. The public sequencing data were trimmed at Q25 with fastp and processed into clonotypes with MiXCR by TCRdb, which kept only in-frame beta chains. When rows share a CDR3 protein, they turn into one entry using the most common DNA and genes. The sample table shows roughly 300,000 distinct CDR3 sequences, and roughly 81% are seen once. Approximately 0.11% of the sample is held by the ten biggest clonotypes. Sequences were obtained from CD8+ T cells from PBMCs. All receptors derive from a human donor with multiple sclerosis.

The chain has TRBV20-1 and TRBJ2-1, with a weak D call TRBD2 (5 bases). V gave up 1 base and J gave up 1 base, with 17 bases separating them. Germline CDR1 reads DFQATT; CDR2 reads SNEGSKA (reference sequence). The CDR3 covers 17 residues. The CDR3 sequence is CSARAGSLHNSYNEQFF. CDR3 bases: TGCAGTGCTAGAGCGGGAAGTTTACACAATTCCTACAATGAGCAGTTCTTC.

J is TRBJ2-1 and V is TRBV27; D gene unclear. V lost 3 bases to trimming and J lost 0 bases, with 9 bases between them. Germline V CDR1 and CDR2: MNHEY, SMNVEV (reference sequence). The CDR3 loop spans 15 amino acids. The CDR3 coding sequence is TGTGCCAGCAGTTTCATCGGAAGCTCCTACAATGAGCAGTTCTTC. Its protein is CASSFIGSSYNEQFF.

This sequence joins TRBV20-1 and TRBJ2-6; weak D call: TRBD1 (6 bases). The ends were cut back, 1 base at V and 0 bases at J, with 13 bases in the middle. There are 17 residues in the CDR3. The V gene's germline CDR1 is DFQATT and CDR2 SNEGSKA (reference sequence). The CDR3 here is CSARGGQRSSGANVLTF. CDR3 DNA: TGCAGTGCTAGAGGAGGACAGCGCAGCTCTGGGGCCAACGTCCTGACTTTC.

The rearrangement links TRBV29-1 to TRBJ1-1; TRBD1 aligns across 8 bases. In germline, CDR1 is SQVTM, CDR2 ANQGSEA. V was pared by 3 bases and J by 8 bases, with 2 bases of the junction left unmatched. This CDR3 has 11 amino acids. CDR3 coding DNA: TGCAGCGTTGAGGGGACAGGAGAAGCTTTCTTT. Its protein product is CSVEGTGEAFF.

V is TRBV6-1 and J is TRBJ2-3, with a tentative D call TRBD2 (7 bases). V was shortened by 3 bases and J by 5 bases, with 15 bases between the two germline ends. The CDR3 covers 15 residues. Germline V lookup: CDR1 MNHNS, CDR2 SASEGT. The CDR3 DNA reads as TGTGCCAGCAGTGAGCTAGCGGTCAGGGGAGATACGCAGTATTTT. It yields the protein CASSELAVRGDTQYF.

V gene TRBV27 combines with J gene TRBJ2-2; TRBD1 matches 7 bases. With 8 bases clipped from V and 4 bases from J, the junction kept 10 bases outside the gene matches. Germline assignment: CDR1 MNHEY and CDR2 SMNVEV (reference sequence). This CDR3 region has 15 residues. CDR3 loop: CASSGQLDLTGELFF. CDR3 nucleotides: TGTGCCAGCTCGGGACAGCTGGATCTCACCGGGGAGCTGTTTTTT.

The chain couples TRBV5-6 to TRBJ1-4, with D possibly matching TRBD1 (6 bases). The CDR3 has 16 amino acids. The V end was cut by 3 bases, the J end by 8 bases, with 20 bases between. Looked up from germline, CDR1 is SGHDT and CDR2 is YYEEEE. CDR3 region: CASSWGGGLFREKLFF. CDR3 bases: TGTGCCAGCAGCTGGGGAGGGGGGCTGTTCCGCGAAAAACTGTTTTTT.

As regards this clonotype: A much larger clone lies a single base off, so this may be a read error. The V call is TRBV27, the J call TRBJ2-7; 8 nucleotides line up with TRBD2. Germline loops: CDR1 MNHEY, CDR2 SMNVEV (reference sequence). The CDR3 sequence is 13 residues long. The CDR3 nucleotides read TGTACCAGCAGTTTAGCGGGAACCTACGAGCAGTACTTC. This codes for CTSSLAGTYEQYF.

This sequence joins TRBV13 and TRBJ2-7; D is possibly TRBD1 (5 bases). The CDR3 has 15 amino acids. The germline V and J ends were trimmed by 5 bases and 5 bases, with 19 bases remaining between them. Per germline, CDR1 PRHDT and CDR2 FYEKMQ (reference sequence). Written as DNA, the CDR3 is TGTGCCAGCAGCCCATCCCTAGGCAGGGCCCACGAGCAGTACTTC. Protein: CASSPSLGRAHEQYF.

The count of this clonotype is one. The gene calls are TRBV25-1 and TRBJ1-5; 7 bases map to TRBD1. This CDR3 is 17 amino acids long. The germline V gene encodes CDR1 MGHDK and CDR2 SYGVNS. V gave up 2 bases and J gave up 7 bases; unmatched junction bases: 14. The CDR3 is CASSEGEGGGVGQPQHF. The CDR3 region has the DNA TGTGCCAGCAGTGAAGGGGAAGGGGGCGGGGTCGGCCAGCCCCAGCATTTT.

V is TRBV28 and J is TRBJ2-3; tentatively, D is TRBD1 (5 bases). Germline V lookup: CDR1 MDHEN, CDR2 SYDVKM. CDR3 length: 14 residues. Trimming cost V 4 bases and J 7 bases, with 15 bases left between them. CDR3 sequence reads: CASSWGQGANTQYF. DNA for the CDR3: TGTGCCAGCAGTTGGGGTCAGGGCGCGAATACGCAGTATTTT.

V and J are TRBV29-1 and TRBJ2-1; either TRBD1 or TRBD2 may supply D (5 bases each). Trimming took 0 bases from V and 6 from J, leaving 15 bases between them. Germline values: CDR1 SQVTM, CDR2 ANQGSEA. The CDR3 spans 15 residues. The CDR3 DNA follows: TGCAGCGTTGAAGATCGGGTGGGACCCCGCAATGAGCAGTTCTTC. Translation: CSVEDRVGPRNEQFF.

This clonotype was detected a few times. This chain links TRBV5-1 with TRBJ2-1, with D unclear. Germline V gives CDR1 SGHRS, CDR2 YFSETQ. Trimming removed 4 bases at V and 8 bases at J, with 25 bases between. This CDR3 has 17 amino acids. The CDR3 region is CASSPRPGGIDRDEQFF. CDR3 coding DNA: TGCGCCAGCAGCCCTCGACCTGGCGGAATAGACCGGGATGAGCAGTTCTTC. The whole variable domain, remainder taken from reference TRBV5-1 and TRBJ2-1, is KAGVTQTPRYLIKTRGQQVTLSCSPISGHRSVSWYQQTPGQGLQFLFEYFSETQRNKGNFPGRFSGRQFSNSRSEMNVSTLELGDSALYLCASSPRPGGIDRDEQFFGPGTRLTVL.

The chain links TRBV5-1 to TRBJ2-7; no reliable D call. Germline V gene sequence: CDR1 SGHRS, CDR2 YFSETQ. The CDR3 covers 14 residues. The V end was cut by 5 bases, the J end by 2 bases, with 14 bases between. In nucleotides, the CDR3 is TGCGCCAGCAGATTGACCGGTAATACCTACGAGCAGTACTTC. Its protein product is CASRLTGNTYEQYF.

This rearrangement joins TRBV27 to TRBJ1-2; D not certain. V was clipped by 6 bases and J by 0 bases, with 17 bases between them. The CDR3 spans 16 residues. Germline values: CDR1 MNHEY, CDR2 SMNVEV (reference sequence). CDR3 protein: CASSPDGSAPNYGYTF. The CDR3 coding sequence is TGTGCCAGCAGCCCGGACGGAAGCGCTCCTAACTATGGCTACACCTTC.

The chain carries TRBV9 and TRBJ1-1; no reliable D call. The CDR3 has 11 residues. Germline CDR1 SGDLS, CDR2 YYNGEE. Trimming took 7 bases from V and 2 from J, leaving 6 bases between them. The CDR3 protein is CASGTNTEAFF. The CDR3 DNA is TGTGCCAGCGGAACCAACACTGAAGCTTTCTTT.

This sequence joins TRBV18 and TRBJ2-3; D call uncertain. The length of the CDR3 is 15 residues. Trimming shortened V by 2 bases and J by 6 bases, and 15 bases separated the two germline ends. Germline assignment: CDR1 KGHSH and CDR2 LQKENI. The CDR3 protein is CASSPSRLGMDTQYF. In DNA form, the CDR3 reads TGTGCCAGCTCACCAAGTCGCCTGGGGATGGATACGCAGTATTTT.

The chain links TRBV6-5 to TRBJ2-7, with D possibly called TRBD1 or TRBD2 (6 bases each). Germline V CDR1 and CDR2: MNHEY, SVGAGI. The CDR3 consists of 14 residues. V dropped 8 bases and J dropped 0 bases, with 14 bases sitting between them. In DNA form, the CDR3 reads TGTGCCAGCGGTTGGGGGCGGGACTCCTACGAGCAGTACTTC. Its protein is CASGWGRDSYEQYF.

This chain connects TRBV12-3 or TRBV12-4 to TRBJ1-2; 7 bases are a match to TRBD1. There are 14 residues in the CDR3. V shed 6 bases, J shed 9 bases, and the junction held 13 bases outside the gene matches. The CDR3 spells CASRIAGGWGSYTF. Here the CDR3 DNA reads TGTGCCAGCAGGATAGCAGGGGGATGGGGGAGCTACACCTTC.

The CDR3 loop reads CSATYLTSGSSIGTDTQYF. The CDR3 nucleotides read TGCAGTGCTACCTACTTGACTAGCGGGAGTAGTATAGGAACAGATACGCAGTATTTT. The chain combines TRBV20-1 with TRBJ2-3; 12 bases line up with TRBD2. The CDR3 is 19 amino acids. V dropped 4 bases and J dropped 3; count of bases not matched to a gene: 17. From germline, CDR1 is DFQATT and CDR2 SNEGSKA (reference sequence).

The J gene is TRBJ1-1, the V gene TRBV5-1, with D possibly being TRBD1 (6 bases). The V end was cut by 2 bases, the J end by 7 bases, with 15 bases between. The CDR3 runs to 14 residues. The germline gives CDR1 SGHRS, CDR2 YFSETQ. The CDR3 reads CASSFRGAGIEAFF. CDR3 sequence (DNA): TGCGCCAGCAGCTTCCGGGGGGCAGGTATTGAAGCTTTCTTT.

This clonotype was picked up a small number of times. This chain links TRBV13 with TRBJ2-3; D call uncertain. Germline assignment: CDR1 PRHDT and CDR2 FYEKMQ (reference sequence). Trimming stripped 2 bases from V and 5 bases from J, with 14 bases between. The CDR3 consists of 15 residues. CDR3 DNA: TGTGCCAGCAGCTTAATTCGGCTATACGGAGATACGCAGTATTTT. It encodes CASSLIRLYGDTQYF.

The genes are TRBV27 and TRBJ2-3, with D perhaps assigned TRBD1 or TRBD2 (6 bases each). The CDR3 covers 15 residues. V was trimmed by 3 bases and J by 6 bases, leaving 16 bases between them. Looked up from germline, CDR1 is MNHEY and CDR2 is SMNVEV (reference sequence). The CDR3 region has the DNA TGTGCCAGCAGTTTCCGGACGGGGGACACTGATACGCAGTATTTT. This translates into CASSFRTGDTDTQYF.

The chain joins TRBV13 to TRBJ2-1, with D possibly being TRBD2 (5 bases). Germline V gene sequence: CDR1 PRHDT, CDR2 FYEKMQ (reference sequence). V was trimmed by 0 bases and J by 7 bases, leaving 10 bases between them. CDR3 length equals 14 residues. CDR3 DNA sequence: TGTGCCAGCAGCTTAGGCCTAGCACTGAATGAGCAGTTCTTC. It specifies CASSLGLALNEQFF.

This clonotype was seen at least ten times. The V and J genes are TRBV5-6 and TRBJ2-1; D may correspond to TRBD1 or TRBD2 (7 bases each). Germline V gene data show CDR1 as SGHDT and CDR2 as YYEEEE. V lost 4 bases and J lost 10, with 18 bases in between. The length of the CDR3 is 14 residues. The CDR3 loop is CASSRGGGGREQFF. CDR3 coding DNA: TGTGCCAGCAGCCGCGGGGGAGGGGGCAGAGAGCAGTTCTTC. Together with reference TRBV5-6 and TRBJ2-1, the CDR3 gives the full variable domain: DAGVTQSPTHLIKTRGQQVTLRCSPKSGHDTVSWYQQALGQGPQFIFQYYEEEERQRGNFPDRFSGHQFPNYSSELNVNALLLGDSALYLCASSRGGGGREQFFGPGTRLTVL.

This chain links TRBV5-1 with TRBJ2-7; 10 nucleotides line up with TRBD2. V dropped 3 bases and J dropped 2; count of bases not matched to a gene: 5. Germline V gives CDR1 SGHRS, CDR2 YFSETQ. This CDR3 spans 15 amino acids. CDR3 sequence reads: CASSWTSGVAYEQYF. In DNA form, the CDR3 reads TGCGCCAGCAGCTGGACTAGCGGTGTCGCCTACGAGCAGTACTTC. Combining the CDR3 with reference TRBV5-1 and TRBJ2-7 gives the whole variable domain KAGVTQTPRYLIKTRGQQVTLSCSPISGHRSVSWYQQTPGQGLQFLFEYFSETQRNKGNFPGRFSGRQFSNSRSEMNVSTLELGDSALYLCASSWTSGVAYEQYFGPGTRLTVT.